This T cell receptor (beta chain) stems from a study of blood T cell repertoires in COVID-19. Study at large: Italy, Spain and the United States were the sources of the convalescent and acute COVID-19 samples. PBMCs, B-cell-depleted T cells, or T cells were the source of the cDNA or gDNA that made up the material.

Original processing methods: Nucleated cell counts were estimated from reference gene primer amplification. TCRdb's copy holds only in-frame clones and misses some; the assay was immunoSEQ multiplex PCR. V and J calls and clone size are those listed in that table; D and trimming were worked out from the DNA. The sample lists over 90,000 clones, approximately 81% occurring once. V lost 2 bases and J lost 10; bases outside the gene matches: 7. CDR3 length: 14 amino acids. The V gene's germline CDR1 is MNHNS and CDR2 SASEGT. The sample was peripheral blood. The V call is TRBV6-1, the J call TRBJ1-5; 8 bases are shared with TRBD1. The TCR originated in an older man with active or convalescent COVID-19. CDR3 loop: CASSESSRGLPQHF. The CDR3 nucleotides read TGTGCCAGCAGTGAAAGCAGCAGGGGGCTACCCCAGCATTTT.